The 3 T cell receptor beta chains below all came from one sample that was sequenced in a study of blood T cell repertoires in COVID-19 (dated by TCRdb to 2020 to 2021). The library was built by means of the immunoSEQ multiplex PCR assay. TCRdb retrieved this table from immuneACCESS and kept in-frame rearrangements only. Not all clones are present; in checked studies, unresolved V genes account for under half, and no reason is known for the remainder. This sample gives tens of thousands of clones in total; roughly 80% of them show up just once. In total, the top ten clones hold 10% to 15% of the sample. The sample comprised peripheral blood. The receptors stem from a man aged 45 to 65 with COVID-19, enrolled during active disease.

The V and J genes are TRBV2 and TRBJ2-2, with D hard to call. Germline V CDR1 and CDR2: SNHLY, FYNNEI. The CDR3 totals 15 residues. V lost 8 bases and J 0 bases, leaving 13 bases between the germline ends. The DNA for the CDR3 is TGTGCCAGCCGTCTAGATGCATCGAACACCGGGGAGCTGTTTTTT. Protein: CASRLDASNTGELFF. The full variable domain, rest sourced from reference TRBV2 and TRBJ2-2, is EPEVTQTPSHQVTQMGQEVILRCVPISNHLYFYWYRQILGQKVEFLVSFYNNEISEKSEIFDDQFSVERPDGSNFTLKIRSTKLEDSAMYFCASRLDASNTGELFFGEGSRLTVL.

The CDR3 protein is CASSLLTRQGVGSNYGYTF. CDR3 in DNA: TGTGCCAGCAGCCTCCTAACCCGACAGGGGGTCGGTTCTAACTATGGCTACACCTTC. The chain carries TRBV3-1 (or the pseudogene TRBV3-2) and TRBJ1-2; TRBD1 agrees at 9 bases. With V trimmed by 4 bases and J by 0 bases, 15 bases remained unmatched. Germline CDR1 reads LGHDT; CDR2 reads YNNKEL (reference sequence). This CDR3 has 19 residues.

The chain joins TRBV6-2 or TRBV6-3 to TRBJ2-7; 7 bases are a match to TRBD2. The CDR3 sequence is 18 residues long. The V gene's germline CDR1 is MNHEY and CDR2 SVGEGT. V shed 1 base and J 2 bases; nucleotides not matched to a gene: 14. The CDR3 sequence is CASSYYNFGQGLTYEQYF. The CDR3 DNA reads TGTGCCAGCAGTTACTATAATTTCGGGCAGGGACTAACCTACGAGCAGTACTTC.